Listed below are T cell receptor beta chains from one sample, sequenced in a study of graft-versus-host responses after intestinal transplantation. These receptors lack a known antigen. Profiling relied on immunoSEQ multiplex PCR, and the TCRdb table lists in-frame clones only, not all of them. The sample contains some 130,000 clones, just under 95% of which appear only once. This sample comprised unstimulated CD4+ T cells sorted from spleen or lymph node cells, obtained before intestinal transplant. The receptors stem from a human donor who received an intestinal transplant. Both conserved end residues are part of each CDR3. Fields, in order: V gene, clone size, J gene, D gene, CDR3 DNA, CDR3 protein. A D gene is named only where the DNA matches it firmly. Only part of the rows carry a size: once, few, many, or a class if the clone is expanded.

TRBV19	.	TRBJ2-1	.	TGTGCCAGTAGATTGCGGGACGGCTACAATGAGCAGTTCTTC	CASRLRDGYNEQFF
TRBV5-3	.	TRBJ1-1	.	TGTGCCAGAAGCTTAATTATCCCTGAAGCTTTCTTT	CARSLIIPEAFF
TRBV18	.	TRBJ2-7	.	TGTGCCAGCTCACCGGGATCGAACTACGAGCAGTACTTC	CASSPGSNYEQYF
TRBV2	.	TRBJ1-2	.	TGTGCCAGCAGTGGGCAGGGCCCCTATGGCTACACCTTC	CASSGQGPYGYTF
TRBV9	.	TRBJ1-1	.	TGTGCCAGCAGCGTTTCGACTGGAGGGAACACTGAAGCTTTCTTT	CASSVSTGGNTEAFF
TRBV18	few	TRBJ1-2	TRBD1	TGTGCCAGCTCCCTGACAGGGGGCTCTGGCTACACCTTC	CASSLTGGSGYTF
TRBV5-1	.	TRBJ1-3	.	TGCGCCAGCAGCGCGGACAGTTTCTCTGGAAACACCATATATTTT	CASSADSFSGNTIYF
TRBV18	.	TRBJ2-7	.	TGTGCCAGCTCACCACCCAGCGGCGAGCAGTACTTC	CASSPPSGEQYF
TRBV6-4	.	TRBJ1-1	TRBD1	TGTGCCAGCAGTGCGCAGGGGGGGACCACTGAAGCTTTCTTT	CASSAQGGTTEAFF
TRBV27	.	TRBJ2-3	.	TGTGCCAGCAGTTTAGTGGAGGGCACAGATACGCAGTATTTT	CASSLVEGTDTQYF
TRBV29-1	once	TRBJ2-7	TRBD2	TGCAGCGTTCTAGCGGGAGGTTGGGAGCAGTACTTC	CSVLAGGWEQYF
TRBV6-1	.	TRBJ1-2	.	TGTGCCAGCATTAATTGGGCCGGTGGCTACACCTTC	CASINWAGGYTF
TRBV6-1	.	TRBJ2-7	TRBD1	TGTGCCAGCAGTGTGCTAATGGGACAGGGAACCTACGAGCAGTACTTC	CASSVLMGQGTYEQYF
TRBV19	.	TRBJ2-3	TRBD1	TGTGCCAGTAGTGCTGACAGGGGCCCTCGTAGCACAGATACGCAGTATTTT	CASSADRGPRSTDTQYF
TRBV6-1	few	TRBJ2-7	TRBD1	TGTGCCAGCCTCCGGGACAGGGGGCGCGTCGAGCAGTACTTC	CASLRDRGRVEQYF
TRBV5-1	.	TRBJ2-3	TRBD2	TGCGCCAGCAGGCCCACCGGGACTAGCGGAACAGATACGCAGTATTTT	CASRPTGTSGTDTQYF
TRBV2	.	TRBJ1-2	.	TGTGCCAGCAGTGAAGAGAGCGCCTCTGGCTACACCTTC	CASSEESASGYTF
TRBV7-3	.	TRBJ2-7	.	TGTGCCAGCAGCCTAACGGGGGGCGTGGGCGAGCAGTACTTC	CASSLTGGVGEQYF
TRBV28	.	TRBJ1-5	.	TGTGCCAGCAGGATCTTCCGGGACCTGGTCAATCAGCCCCAGCATTTT	CASRIFRDLVNQPQHF
TRBV21-1	.	TRBJ2-5	.	TGTGCCAGCAGCAAACATGGGACTAGCGGGCGCCAAGAGACCCAGTACTTC	CASSKHGTSGRQETQYF
TRBV27	.	TRBJ2-1	.	TGTGCCAGCCGACGGGAGAGCTACAATGAGCAGTTCTTC	CASRRESYNEQFF
TRBV28	.	TRBJ1-2	.	TGTGCCAGCAGGGAGGGGGGGCCCGGGGGCTACACCTTC	CASREGGPGGYTF
TRBV28	.	TRBJ2-7	TRBD2	TGTGCCAGCAGTCTACATGGGGAACTAGCGCTGCTTTCCTACGAGCAGTACTTC	CASSLHGELALLSYEQYF
TRBV7-7	.	TRBJ2-5	TRBD1	TGTGCTAGCAGCTTAGTTAGACAGGGTCGGGAGACCCAGTACTTC	CASSLVRQGRETQYF
TRBV10-3	.	TRBJ2-5	.	TGTGCCATCAGTGAAGGGTACCAAGAGACCCAGTACTTC	CAISEGYQETQYF
TRBV30	.	TRBJ1-2	.	TGTGCCTGGAGTGTACTATACAGGGTTGGTAATGGCTACACCTTC	CAWSVLYRVGNGYTF
TRBV7-8	.	TRBJ1-6	.	TGTGCCAGCAGCTTAGGGCCCGGACGGAATTCACCCCTCCACTTT	CASSLGPGRNSPLHF
TRBV4-2	.	TRBJ2-3	TRBD1	TGTGCCAGCAGCCGGCCAACCGGACCCCGGGACAGCCCTTCCCGCACAGATACGCAGTATTTT	CASSRPTGPRDSPSRTDTQYF
TRBV18	.	TRBJ1-1	TRBD1	TGTGCCAGCTCACTTCGGGACAGCCCCACTGAAGCTTTCTTT	CASSLRDSPTEAFF
TRBV7-8	once	TRBJ2-7	.	TGTGCCAGCAGCCTGGGAGAAGCCTACGAGCAGTACTTC	CASSLGEAYEQYF
TRBV28	.	TRBJ1-2	.	TGTGCCAGCAGTCCTCCTCCCAGACATGATGGCTACACCTTC	CASSPPPRHDGYTF
TRBV6-5	.	TRBJ2-5	.	TGTGCCAGCAGTTACTCGGGCAGCGCGGGGGAGACCCAGTACTTC	CASSYSGSAGETQYF
TRBV11-1	.	TRBJ1-4	.	TGTGCCAGCAGCTTAGCGCACGGGGGCGCGGATGAAAAACTGTTTTTT	CASSLAHGGADEKLFF
TRBV28	.	TRBJ2-2	.	TGTGCCAGCAGTTTAACTGGTGGTGGGAACACCGGGGAGCTGTTTTTT	CASSLTGGGNTGELFF
TRBV7-9	.	TRBJ1-1	.	TGTGCCAGCCCAGCGGGTTTGAACACTGAAGCTTTCTTT	CASPAGLNTEAFF
TRBV5-4	.	TRBJ2-7	.	TGTGCCAGCAGAATTTACGGTGGTGAGCAGTACTTC	CASRIYGGEQYF
TRBV6-6	.	TRBJ2-2	.	TGTGCCAGTCACCAGGGGTTCGCGAACACCGGGGAGCTGTTTTTT	CASHQGFANTGELFF
TRBV5-1	.	TRBJ2-5	TRBD1	TGCGCCAGCAGCTTGAGACAGGGGGCGAATGAGCAGTACTTC	CASSLRQGANEQYF
TRBV9	.	TRBJ2-3	.	TGTGCCAGCAGCAGACTACTGACCACAGATACGCAGTATTTT	CASSRLLTTDTQYF
TRBV30	.	TRBJ2-5	.	TGTGCCTGGAGTGTACCCGGGTTGGAGACCCAGTACTTC	CAWSVPGLETQYF
TRBV6-5	.	TRBJ2-1	.	TGTGCCAGCAGTTACTACGGTTACTCCTACAATGAGCAGTTCTTC	CASSYYGYSYNEQFF
TRBV6-5	.	TRBJ2-5	.	TGTGCCAGCCTGGAGAGAAGTACCGGTCTACAGTACTTC	CASLERSTGLQYF
TRBV9	.	TRBJ2-4	TRBD2	TGTGCCAGCAGCCCCGGGACTAGTATGAATGTTGCCATTCAGTACTTC	CASSPGTSMNVAIQYF
TRBV5-6	.	TRBJ1-3	.	TGTGCCAGCAGGGGGGCGAGATACACCATATATTTT	CASRGARYTIYF
TRBV6-5	.	TRBJ2-1	.	TGTGCCAGCAGTTGGTCTTTGGACTTTCGATACAATGAGCAGTTCTTC	CASSWSLDFRYNEQFF
TRBV28	.	TRBJ2-1	.	TGTGCCAGCAGCCCCACGGGGAGCTCCTACAATGAGCAGTTCTTC	CASSPTGSSYNEQFF
TRBV5-1	.	TRBJ2-3	TRBD2	TGCGCCAGCAGCCCGACGACTAGCGGAAGCACAGATACGCAGTATTTT	CASSPTTSGSTDTQYF
TRBV18	.	TRBJ2-5	.	TGTGCCAGCTCACCTAACGGGGGCAAAGAGACCCAGTACTTC	CASSPNGGKETQYF
TRBV28	.	TRBJ2-1	.	TGTGCCAGCAGACGTAGCGGAGGACCTAAGGGGAATGAGCAGTTCTTC	CASRRSGGPKGNEQFF
TRBV7-9	.	TRBJ2-5	TRBD2	TGTGCCAGCAGCTTTAGGCGGTCAGCGGGACTTCAAGAGACCCAGTACTTC	CASSFRRSAGLQETQYF
TRBV29-1	.	TRBJ2-7	.	TGCAGCGTTTCTACGGGCTTACAATCTGGGGAGCAGTACTTC	CSVSTGLQSGEQYF
TRBV11-3	.	TRBJ2-5	.	TGTGCCAGCAGCAGGGGGGCAGCCGACCAAGAGACCCAGTACTTC	CASSRGAADQETQYF
TRBV7-9	.	TRBJ1-1	TRBD1	TGTGCCAGCAGCTCCAACACAGGGGTCCCTGAAGCTTTCTTT	CASSSNTGVPEAFF
TRBV19	.	TRBJ2-7	.	TGTGCCAGTACCCTGCAGGGCTGGGGCTCCTACGAGCAGTACTTC	CASTLQGWGSYEQYF
TRBV6-6	.	TRBJ2-3	TRBD2	TGTGCCAGCAGTGCCCCCGGGGGGGTGAGCACAGATACGCAGTATTTT	CASSAPGGVSTDTQYF